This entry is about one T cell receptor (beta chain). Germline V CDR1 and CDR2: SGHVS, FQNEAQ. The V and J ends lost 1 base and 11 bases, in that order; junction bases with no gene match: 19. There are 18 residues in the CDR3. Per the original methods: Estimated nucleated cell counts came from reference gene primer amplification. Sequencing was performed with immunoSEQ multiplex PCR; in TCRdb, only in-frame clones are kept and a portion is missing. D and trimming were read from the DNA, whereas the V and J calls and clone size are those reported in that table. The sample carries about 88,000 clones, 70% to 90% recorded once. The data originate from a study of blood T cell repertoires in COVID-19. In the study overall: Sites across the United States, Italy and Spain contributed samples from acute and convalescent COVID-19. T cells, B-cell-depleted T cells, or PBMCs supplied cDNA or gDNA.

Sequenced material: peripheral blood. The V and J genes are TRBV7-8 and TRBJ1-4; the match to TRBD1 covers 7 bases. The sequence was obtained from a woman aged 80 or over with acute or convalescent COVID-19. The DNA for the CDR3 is TGTGCCAGCAGCTTAGAGGCCCGACAGGGAAGGGCTTTCGAGAAACTGTTTTTT. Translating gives CASSLEARQGRAFEKLFF. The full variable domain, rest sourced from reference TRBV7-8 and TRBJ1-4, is GAGVSQSPRYKVAKRGQDVALRCDPISGHVSLFWYQQALGQGPEFLTYFQNEAQLDKSGLPSDRFFAERPEGSVSTLKIQRTQQEDSAVYLCASSLEARQGRAFEKLFFGSGTQLSVL.